One sample yielded the 29 T cell receptor beta chains listed below, sequenced in a study of kidney transplant recipient with SARS-CoV-2 infection. TCRdb redid the calling of the reads with MiXCR, one entry per CDR3 protein. The sample has about 250,000 distinct CDR3 sequences; about 28% are singletons. Sequencing was performed on a blood sample, taken at baseline and around day 110 from a kidney transplant recipient. The receptors derive from a male patient in his thirties who had COVID-19 and was a kidney transplant recipient. Some T cells could come from the graft donor.

Details on this clonotype: A much larger clone sits a single nucleotide away, making a read error possible. Lacking the conserved final phenylalanine or tryptophan, this CDR3 likely reflects a read error. It is unclear where the CDR3 begins or ends on the DNA, so no DNA is shown, and the CDR3 is as TCRdb lists it. The CDR3 sequence is CASSHRTGGETQYS. The chain uses TRBV3-2 and TRBJ2-5; TRBD1 is the table's D call and was not checked against the DNA. TRBV3-2 is deemed a pseudogene. The CDR3 spans 14 residues, counting both ends.

The chain carries TRBV8-2 and TRBJ1-2. TRBV8-2 has pseudogene status. This CDR3 region has 16 residues. CDR3 sequence (DNA): TGTGGCAGTGATCGCTCTGATAGCCGAAAGACCTATGGCTACACCTTC. Translation: CGSDRSDSRKTYGYTF.

This clonotype was detected once. A read error may explain this, as a much larger clone is one base away. No DNA is shown, since the ends of the CDR3 on it are uncertain; the CDR3 is the one TCRdb lists. V and J are TRBV7-5 and TRBJ1-2. TRBV7-5 is a recognized pseudogene. From its first to its last residue, the CDR3 has 19 amino acids. The CDR3 is CISVPEIETEVGKTYGYTF.

This clonotype was detected many times. The chain uses TRBV19 and TRBJ2-1; D uncertain. The CDR3 is 13 amino acids. Germline CDR1 LNHDA, CDR2 SQIVND (reference sequence). Trimming left V 0 bases short and J 4 bases short, with 4 bases between. The CDR3 coding sequence is TGTGCCAGTAGTATAGATCGTTACAATGAGCAGTTCTTC. This translates into CASSIDRYNEQFF.

This clonotype came up many times. The J gene is TRBJ2-7, the V gene TRBV19; 8 nucleotides line up with TRBD2. With V trimmed by 3 bases and J by 6 bases, 10 bases remained unmatched. The CDR3 has 15 amino acids. Germline CDR1 is LNHDA and CDR2 is SQIVND (reference sequence). The CDR3 here is CASSIRPGGPVEQYF. The CDR3 DNA reads as TGTGCCAGTAGTATCCGACCGGGAGGGCCGGTCGAGCAGTACTTC.

This clonotype appeared many times. The CDR3 reads CASSLMEGRTEAFF. The CDR3 DNA is TGTGCCAGCAGTCTCATGGAGGGCAGGACTGAAGCTTTCTTT. This chain links TRBV6-5 with TRBJ1-1; no definite D call. V lost 5 bases and J lost 5, with 15 bases in between. The CDR3 spans 14 residues. Germline-derived CDR1 and CDR2 are MNHEY and SVGAGI.

As concerns this clonotype: This may stem from a read error, because a much larger clone lies one nucleotide away. This is likely a read error, given that the CDR3 carries no conserved phenylalanine or tryptophan at its end. This chain connects TRBV6-5 to TRBJ2-6; D unresolved. The CDR3 runs 18 residues. V shed 2 bases and J shed 0 bases, with 14 bases lying between them. Germline values: CDR1 MNHEY, CDR2 SVGAGI. The CDR3 DNA reads as TGTGCCAGCAGTTACGTTGGCAGGCGAAGCTCTGGGGCCAACGTCCTGACTTCC. Translating gives CASSYVGRRSSGANVLTS.

There are many counts of this clonotype. The chain joins TRBV11-2 to TRBJ1-1; D is possibly TRBD1 (5 bases). Trimming removed 3 bases from V and 4 bases from J, with 9 bases in between. This CDR3 is built from 13 residues. Germline V gene data show CDR1 as SGHAT and CDR2 as FQNNGV. This CDR3 reads CASSFRQLTEAFF. The CDR3 DNA follows: TGTGCCAGCAGCTTTAGACAGCTCACTGAAGCTTTCTTT.

Details on this clonotype: Since a much larger clone is just one base distant, this may be a read error. The V gene is TRBV21-1, the J gene TRBJ1-1. TRBV21-1 constitutes a pseudogene. The CDR3 extends over 14 amino acids. The DNA of the CDR3 is TGTGCCAGCAGCAATGTTCTCCCGAACACTGAAGCTTTCTTT. Its protein is CASSNVLPNTEAFF.

This clonotype occurred a few times. The chain recombines TRBV20-1 with TRBJ1-2; D is uncertain. Germline V gene data show CDR1 as DFQATT and CDR2 as SNEGSKA (reference sequence). The CDR3 is 16 amino acids. V was trimmed by 5 bases and J by 4 bases, leaving 23 bases between them. CDR3 coding DNA: TGCAGTGCTGGTCATTGGCTGTTTCGAAAGACCTATGGCTACACCTTC. Amino acids: CSAGHWLFRKTYGYTF.

This clonotype was detected once. A much larger clonotype is one base distant, so this may be a read error. The rearrangement joins TRBV7-7 to TRBJ2-5, with D possibly being TRBD2 (6 bases). Germline lookup yields CDR1 SSHAT and CDR2 FNYEAQ (reference sequence). There are 12 residues in the CDR3. CDR3 DNA sequence: TGTACTAGCAGCCCCGACCAAGAGACCCAGTACTTC. It translates to CTSSPDQETQYF.

This clonotype was detected a few times. The chain uses TRBV5-5 and TRBJ2-4; 9 bases fit TRBD1. The V segment lost 3 bases and the J segment 6 bases; nucleotides outside the gene matches: 4. The CDR3 length is 14 residues. Germline V CDR1 and CDR2: SGHKS, YYEKEE (reference sequence). The chain's CDR3 is CASSSQGALNIQYF. The CDR3, as DNA: TGTGCCAGCAGCTCACAGGGGGCTTTAAACATTCAGTACTTC.

Ten or more counts support this clonotype. The J gene is TRBJ2-2, the V gene TRBV27; TRBD1 might be the D (5 bases). CDR3 length equals 14 residues. The ends were cut back, 5 bases at V and 6 bases at J, with 13 bases in the middle. Germline loops: CDR1 MNHEY, CDR2 SMNVEV (reference sequence). CDR3 protein: CASSGPRASGELFF. DNA for the CDR3: TGTGCCAGCAGTGGTCCCAGGGCCTCCGGGGAGCTGTTTTTT.

This clonotype showed up just a few times. J is TRBJ2-1 and V is TRBV19; TRBD2 aligns across 7 bases. Germline V CDR1 and CDR2: LNHDA, SQIVND (reference sequence). The CDR3 sequence is 17 residues long. The V segment lost 3 bases and the J segment 5 bases; nucleotides outside the gene matches: 13. The CDR3 nucleotides are TGTGCCAGTAGTATGGGGTTGGGAGGGCTAGGGAACAATGAGCAGTTCTTC. This codes for CASSMGLGGLGNNEQFF.

This clonotype was seen a few times. The chain combines TRBV28 with TRBJ2-1, with D possibly TRBD2 on 5 matching bases. This CDR3 spans 15 amino acids. Germline loops: CDR1 MDHEN, CDR2 SYDVKM. Trimming stripped 2 bases from V and 3 bases from J, with 11 bases between. The CDR3 spells CASSLKRAIYNEQFF. CDR3 coding DNA: TGTGCCAGCAGTTTAAAGAGGGCGATCTACAATGAGCAGTTCTTC.

This clonotype has at least ten counts. V and J are TRBV2 and TRBJ1-5, with a tentative D call TRBD1 (6 bases). Germline CDR1 SNHLY, CDR2 FYNNEI. There are 14 residues in the CDR3. V was shortened by 5 bases and J by 8 bases, with 16 bases between the two germline ends. CDR3 bases: TGTGCCAGCAGTCAGGGGCTGGTCGATAAGCCCCAGCATTTT. Translating gives CASSQGLVDKPQHF. The variable domain in full, with the rest retrieved from reference TRBV2 and TRBJ1-5, is EPEVTQTPSHQVTQMGQEVILRCVPISNHLYFYWYRQILGQKVEFLVSFYNNEISEKSEIFDDQFSVERPDGSNFTLKIRSTKLEDSAMYFCASSQGLVDKPQHFGDGTRLSIL.

This clonotype was counted at least ten times. This chain connects TRBV29-1 to TRBJ2-7; no definite D call. This CDR3 region has 14 residues. V was trimmed by 2 bases and J by 0 bases, leaving 11 bases between them. From germline, CDR1 is SQVTM and CDR2 ANQGSEA. The CDR3 region has the DNA TGCAGCGTTGAATCCGACATATACTCCTACGAGCAGTACTTC. It specifies CSVESDIYSYEQYF.

This clonotype showed up many times. The chain joins TRBV7-6 to TRBJ1-2; 9 positions match TRBD1. Trimming took 1 base from V and 5 from J; bases not matched to a gene: 2. Germline CDR1 reads SGHVS; CDR2 reads FNYEAQ. This CDR3 has 14 amino acids. The CDR3 DNA reads as TGTGCCAGCAGCTTAGGGGGACAGGGATATGGCTACACCTTC. Amino acids: CASSLGGQGYGYTF.

Turning to this clonotype: Being one base from a much bigger clone, this may be a read error. J is TRBJ1-2 and V is TRBV25-1; D gene uncertain. This CDR3 contains 17 residues. CDR1 is MGHDK, CDR2 SYGVNS, per germline. The CDR3 region is CVSSILRELGKTYGYTF. The CDR3 coding sequence is TGTGTCAGCAGTATTCTAAGAGAACTGGGAAAGACCTATGGCTACACCTTC.

Note on this clonotype: A much larger clone differs by one base, so this may be a read error. The J gene is TRBJ2-2, the V gene TRBV11-2, with TRBD2 matching 8 bases. This CDR3 spans 16 amino acids. Germline-derived CDR1 and CDR2 are SGHAT and FQNNGV. The CDR3 nucleotides read TGTGCCAGCAGCTTGCTTACTAGCGGATACACCGGGGAGCTGTCTTTT. This gives the protein CASSLLTSGYTGELSF.

This clonotype was counted at least ten times. The J gene is TRBJ2-7, the V gene TRBV7-2; 7 nucleotides align to TRBD1. The length of the CDR3 is 17 residues. V shed 4 bases, J shed 0 bases, and the junction held 12 bases outside the gene matches. Germline V CDR1 and CDR2: SGHTA, FQGNSA. CDR3 DNA sequence: TGTGCCAGCAGCTACGAGGCCGGACAGGTGAACTCCTACGAGCAGTACTTC. It encodes CASSYEAGQVNSYEQYF.

This clonotype occurred many times. The gene calls are TRBV5-1 and TRBJ2-7; D not certain. Germline CDR1 is SGHRS and CDR2 is YFSETQ. The V and J ends lost 0 bases and 5 bases respectively, with 15 bases between them. The CDR3 extends over 15 amino acids. Here the CDR3 DNA reads TGCGCCAGCAGCTTGGAGGCCGGAGCCAGTGACGAGCAGTACTTC. As protein: CASSLEAGASDEQYF.

This clonotype was observed many times. V usage is TRBV5-1 and J usage is TRBJ1-1, with 10 bases lining up with TRBD1. The germline V gene encodes CDR1 SGHRS and CDR2 YFSETQ. The CDR3 is 14 amino acids. The V and J ends lost 0 bases and 4 bases, in that order; junction bases with no gene match: 0. CDR3 loop: CASSLGDRGTEAFF. The CDR3 bases are TGCGCCAGCAGCTTGGGGGACAGGGGCACTGAAGCTTTCTTT.

This clonotype was found many times. The rearrangement joins TRBV19 to TRBJ1-1; a possible D gene is TRBD1 (5 bases). V was clipped by 4 bases and J by 4 bases, with 13 bases between them. CDR3 size: 14 residues. Germline V gene data show CDR1 as LNHDA and CDR2 as SQIVND (reference sequence). This CDR3 reads CASSTGGGVTEAFF. Written as DNA, the CDR3 is TGTGCCAGTAGTACCGGTGGGGGGGTCACTGAAGCTTTCTTT.

There are many counts of this clonotype. The chain carries TRBV4-3 and TRBJ1-2; 8 nucleotides align to TRBD1. V lost 3 bases to trimming and J lost 4 bases; unmatched junction nucleotides: 7. Germline-derived CDR1 and CDR2 are LGHNA and YSLEER. This CDR3 has 15 residues. The CDR3 reads CASSHGTGSAYGYTF. CDR3 DNA: TGCGCCAGCAGCCACGGGACAGGATCGGCCTATGGCTACACCTTC.

Of note for this clonotype: This sequence may be a read error, since a much larger clone differs from it by one base. This chain joins TRBV5-6 and TRBJ1-2; D remains unclear. This CDR3 has 16 amino acids. Germline CDR1 is SGHDT and CDR2 is YYEEEE. The CDR3 region has the DNA TGTGCCAGCCCAAGACGCAATAGTCGAAAGACCTATGGCCACACCTTC. Protein sequence: CASPRRNSRKTYGHTF. Full variable domain (rest looked up from reference TRBV5-6 and TRBJ1-2): DAGVTQSPTHLIKTRGQQVTLRCSPKSGHDTVSWYQQALGQGPQFIFQYYEEEERQRGNFPDRFSGHQFPNYSSELNVNALLLGDSALYLCASPRRNSRKTYGHTFGSGTRLTVV.

In regard to this clonotype: Possible read error: a much larger clone is one base away. The V call is TRBV24-1, the J call TRBJ1-2, with a tentative D call TRBD1 (5 bases). The germline V gene has CDR1 KGHDR and CDR2 SFDVKD. The CDR3 covers 16 residues. Trimming shortened V by 8 bases and J by 2 bases, and 20 bases separated the two germline ends. For the CDR3, the DNA is TGTGCCACCACCGGGGCAGACATTGACAAGAACTATGGCTACACCTTC. It translates to CATTGADIDKNYGYTF.

V usage is TRBV5-4 and J usage is TRBJ2-3, with D possibly called TRBD1 or TRBD2 (5 bases each). Per germline, CDR1 SGHNT and CDR2 YYREEE (reference sequence). CDR3 size: 16 residues. The V gene lost 0 bases and the J gene lost 11 bases, with 22 bases spanning the gap. This chain's CDR3 is CASSLGDLFPGTRQYF. The CDR3 bases are TGTGCCAGCAGCTTGGGCGACTTGTTTCCGGGGACGAGGCAGTATTTT.

A word on this clonotype: A clone one base away is much larger, so this may be a read error. A read error is likely, as this CDR3 ends without the conserved phenylalanine or tryptophan. No DNA is shown, since the ends of the CDR3 on it are uncertain; the CDR3 is the one TCRdb lists. The CDR3 spells CASSQRGTYEQYL. The chain carries TRBV3-2 and TRBJ2-7; the table calls TRBD1, which could not be checked here. TRBV3-2 is reported as a pseudogene. The CDR3 numbers 13 amino acids, ends counted.